These T cell receptor beta chains were read from a single sample in a study of CD8+CD57+ T cells in acquired aplastic anemia. Via MiXCR, TCRdb re-called the reads, giving one row per CDR3 protein. The top ten clones hold roughly 30% of a sample with 160,000 or so distinct CDR3 sequences, more than 40% of them seen once. Sequenced input: sorted CD4+, CD8+, or CD8+CD57+ T cells (not recorded which) from PBMCs. These receptors were taken from a human donor with aplastic anemia. Each CDR3 is given with its conserved first and last residue.

v_gene	len	j_gene	CDR3aa
TRBV12-3/TRBV12-4	12	TRBJ1-3	CASSPPENTIYF
TRBV9	14	TRBJ1-6	CASSVHRLNSPLHF
TRBV25-1	16	TRBJ2-3	CASSDGMGTSTDTQYF
TRBV19	14	TRBJ2-7	CASSTGQGPYEQYF
TRBV2	14	TRBJ1-6	CASSDQGGNSPLHF
TRBV7-9	14	TRBJ1-1	CASSPGHQNTEAFF
TRBV5-1	16	TRBJ2-1	CASSPEGTSGYNEQFF
TRBV24-1	12	TRBJ1-1	CATSQANTEAFF
TRBV7-9	13	TRBJ2-3	CASSGPSTDTQYF
TRBV7-9	12	TRBJ2-7	CASSVTSYEQYF
TRBV20-1	16	TRBJ2-3	CSAKRGAGRIADTQYF
TRBV11-3	15	TRBJ1-2	CASSLPGQRNYGYTF
TRBV2	15	TRBJ2-7	CASSPGLAELYEQYF
TRBV10-2	13	TRBJ1-5	CASVTQGLYSQHF
TRBV13	12	TRBJ2-5	CARSKYQETQYF
TRBV20-1	12	TRBJ1-1	CSARHQNTEAFF
TRBV5-1	16	TRBJ2-5	CASSLRGREYGETQYF
TRBV19	16	TRBJ2-7	CASSPGHSEGSYEQYF
TRBV27	16	TRBJ2-7	CASSPPPGTGDYEQYF
TRBV2	12	TRBJ2-3	CASSVYTDTQYF
TRBV20-1	16	TRBJ1-1	CSASHFPGQGARGAFF
TRBV20-1	14	TRBJ1-2	CSARDPRTGGGYTF
TRBV11-1	16	TRBJ1-3	CASSFRDQGSGNTIYF
TRBV20-1	14	TRBJ2-1	CSASPFKGGGEQFF
TRBV29-1	11	TRBJ2-1	CSASNGNEQFF
TRBV29-1	11	TRBJ2-7	CSVEGLGEQYF
TRBV10-3	14	TRBJ1-5	CAISERGVNQPQHF
TRBV7-9	14	TRBJ2-7	CASSGPGVGYEQYF
TRBV12-3/TRBV12-4	18	TRBJ1-2	CASRPTPGQTTAGYGYTF